This T cell receptor beta chain was obtained from a study of graft-versus-host responses after intestinal transplantation. In the study overall: Isolated intestinal, liver-intestinal, or multivisceral transplants were what recipients had.

With 1 base removed from V and 7 bases from J, the gap between germline ends came to 12 bases. The CDR3 is 13 amino acids. The germline gives CDR1 SGHDT, CDR2 YYEEEE. With respect to this clone: Its antigen is currently unknown.

Study-level findings and limits: Some GvH clones were seen earlier in gut or blood, suggesting intestinal origin.

Assay: immunoSEQ multiplex PCR; the TCRdb copy retains only in-frame clones and omits some. The table has 13,000 or so clones, roughly 86% seen once; the top ten hold 20% to 25%. This receptor was taken from a human patient who received an intestinal transplant, so some T cells may come from the graft donor. The chain links TRBV5-6 to TRBJ2-7; no clear D gene. The sequencing used PBMCs, collected after intestinal transplantation. The CDR3 bases are TGTGCCAGCAGCTTGTTAGCAGTCCGGGAGCAGTACTTC. It translates to CASSLLAVREQYF.